This T cell receptor (beta chain) was identified during a study of T cell responses to AZD1222 COVID-19 vaccine (dated by TCRdb to about 2021). For the study in its entirety: Because spike-specific TCR depth and breadth did not differ between the two schedules, AZD1222 recipients who got a second dose at roughly 4 weeks were pooled with those who got a second dose at roughly 12 weeks. TCR sequencing was performed for roughly 250 trial participants, of whom about 200 were given two doses of AZD1222 and 26 were given two doses of MenACWY control vaccine. Trial participants were enrolled by age into subgroups of 18-55, 56-69 and 70-plus years, and roughly 150, 30 and 60 TCR-sequenced participants, respectively, were included in these subgroups.

The CDR3 regions of human TCRbeta chains were analyzed by immunosequencing. The study's own analysis went as follows. TCRs in the repertoires were compared against a reference library of SARS-CoV-2-specific TCRs that had been generated with the MIRA antigen-specificity platform. Breadth meant the fraction of unique TCRs that were SARS-CoV-2-associated, whereas depth meant the fraction of total T cells that were SARS-CoV-2-associated. Using the MIRA data, each spike-specific TCR was mapped to the spike region that the TCR reacts to and placed in a CD4 or CD8 class. Log10-transformed breadth and depth values were compared by one-way ANOVA with Sidak's multiple comparisons tests. TCRdb took over this immuneACCESS table, retaining in-frame rearrangements with V and J assigned. Such tables are incomplete; in checked studies, under half of the missing clones stem from an unresolved V gene, and the remainder is unexplained. That table furnishes V, J and clone size, whereas the DNA furnished D and trimming. Across this sample there are fewer than 200,000 clones, with roughly nine tenths seen only once. Of the sample, under 2% is held by the ten largest clones.

On the study overall, not on this receptor specifically: Reportedly, almost half of the unique spike-specific TCRs recognized epitopes lying outside the regions that are mutated in the B.1.351 and B.1.1.7 variants. The 56-69-year group was small, and its depth increase did not reach significance, likely because of low power. Conclusions about previously exposed vaccinees are limited, since just five to seven AZD1222 recipients were seropositive for SARS-CoV-2 at baseline. After two AZD1222 doses, both the breadth and the depth of spike-specific TCRs were significantly higher than at day 0 and than in MenACWY recipients. Because no samples from the day 14 peak response were available, repertoires could be characterized only after the peak T cell response. The whole spike protein was spanned by vaccine-associated CD4 TCRs, and dominant responses were seen in regions 160-218 and 743-854. Most participants were white British and females outnumbered males, and the authors suggested that clonal diversity may have been underestimated.

Relative to germline, V is missing 10 bases and J is missing 2 bases, with 3 bases of the junction outside any gene match. CDR1 and CDR2 are read off the germline V gene as KGHDR and SFDVKD. From its cysteine to its phenylalanine, the CDR3 spans 13 amino acids. The sequence is cut down to CDR3 DNA, 39 bases in frame from base 1. Comment on this clone: Its target antigen remains unknown. No base quality information exists; no much larger clone differs at one position.

Reading the label with the study, this specimen's time point is: baseline before first vaccination. Samples from vaccinated people were obtained from the UK trials COV001 and COV002, which included a single-blind randomized controlled phase 2/3 trial of AZD1222 (ChAdOx1 nCoV-19) in healthy adults. Trial participant PBMC samples were collected at day 0 and day 28 after the second dose for TCRbeta chain sequencing. The source material was peripheral blood, sampled on day 0 of AZD1222 vaccination. The V and J genes are TRBV24-1 and TRBJ2-3, with TRBD1 identical over 9 junction bases. The origin of this receptor is an adult in good health. At the DNA level, the sequence is TGTGCCACGGGACAGGGCTACACAGATACGCAGTATTTT. This yields the protein CATGQGYTDTQYF.